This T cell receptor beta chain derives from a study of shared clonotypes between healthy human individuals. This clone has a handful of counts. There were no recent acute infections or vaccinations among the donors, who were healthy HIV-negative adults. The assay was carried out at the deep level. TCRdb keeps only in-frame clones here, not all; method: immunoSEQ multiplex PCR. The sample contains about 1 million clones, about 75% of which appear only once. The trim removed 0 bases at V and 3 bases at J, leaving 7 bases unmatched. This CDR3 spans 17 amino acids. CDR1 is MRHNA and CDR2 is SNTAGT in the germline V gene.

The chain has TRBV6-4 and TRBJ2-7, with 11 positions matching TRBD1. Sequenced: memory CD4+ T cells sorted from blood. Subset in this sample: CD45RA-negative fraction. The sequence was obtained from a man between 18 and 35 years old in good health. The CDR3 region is CASSDSLRGQGDYEQYF. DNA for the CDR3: TGTGCCAGCAGTGACTCACTACGGGGACAGGGGGACTACGAGCAGTACTTC.